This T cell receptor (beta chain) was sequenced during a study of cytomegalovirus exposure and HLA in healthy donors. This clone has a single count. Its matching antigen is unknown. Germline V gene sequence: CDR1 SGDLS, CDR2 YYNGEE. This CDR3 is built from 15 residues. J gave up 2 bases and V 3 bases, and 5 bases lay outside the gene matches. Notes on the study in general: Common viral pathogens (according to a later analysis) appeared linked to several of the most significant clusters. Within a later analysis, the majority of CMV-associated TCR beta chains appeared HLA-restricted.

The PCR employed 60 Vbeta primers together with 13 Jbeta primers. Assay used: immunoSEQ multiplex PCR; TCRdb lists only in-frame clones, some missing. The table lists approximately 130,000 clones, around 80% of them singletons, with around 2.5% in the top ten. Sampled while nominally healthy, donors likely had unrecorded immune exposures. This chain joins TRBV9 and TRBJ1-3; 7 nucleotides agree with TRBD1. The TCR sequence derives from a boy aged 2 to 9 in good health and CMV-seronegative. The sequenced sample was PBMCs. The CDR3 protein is CASSAQTGAGNTIYF. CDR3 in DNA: TGTGCCAGCAGCGCTCAAACAGGGGCTGGAAACACCATATATTTT. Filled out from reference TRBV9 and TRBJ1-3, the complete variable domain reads DSGVTQTPKHLITATGQRVTLRCSPRSGDLSVYWYQQSLDQGLQFLIQYYNGEERAKGNILERFSAQQFPDLHSELNLSSLELGDSALYFCASSAQTGAGNTIYFGEGSWLTVV.